Presented here are 18 T cell receptor beta chains from one specimen sequenced in a study of technical replicates of blood from a few donors. Measured with immunoSEQ multiplex PCR; TCRdb has only the in-frame clones, and not every one. The sample has some 79,000 clones, about 90% seen once; the top ten hold about 0.4%. The specimen sequenced was T cells isolated from PBMCs. The source of these receptors is a human donor in good health. Some clones in this sample may be carry-over from other donors' samples.

The CDR3 DNA reads TGTGCCAGTCTCATGACACCAATGGGCCGATGGCCCCAGCATTTT. Its translation: CASLMTPMGRWPQHF. This chain connects TRBV28 to TRBJ1-5, with D unresolved. The V end was cut by 9 bases, the J end by 9 bases, with 24 bases between. Germline CDR1 and CDR2: MDHEN and SYDVKM. The CDR3 contains 15 residues.

The chain recombines TRBV5-4 with TRBJ1-2, with D tentatively TRBD1 (5 bases). With 0 bases removed from V and 2 bases from J, the gap between germline ends came to 8 bases. The CDR3 runs 14 residues. CDR1 is SGHNT, CDR2 YYREEE, per germline (reference sequence). CDR3: CASSLGQNNYGYTF. The DNA of the CDR3 is TGTGCCAGCAGCTTGGGACAGAACAACTATGGCTACACCTTC.

The chain employs TRBV6-1 and TRBJ2-7; possibly TRBD1 for D (6 bases). This CDR3 is built from 15 residues. Deletions cut 0 bases from V and 2 bases from J, with 11 bases between. Germline CDR1 and CDR2: MNHNS and SASEGT. CDR3: CASSEAYRDPYEQYF. As DNA, the CDR3 is TGTGCCAGCAGTGAAGCCTACAGGGACCCCTACGAGCAGTACTTC.

The chain uses TRBV25-1 and TRBJ2-1; D possibly corresponds to TRBD1 (5 bases). Germline CDR1 is MGHDK and CDR2 is SYGVNS. The CDR3 runs 12 residues. Trimming shortened V by 4 bases and J by 8 bases, and 9 bases separated the two germline ends. CDR3 sequence: CASSGIGDEQFF. The CDR3 coding sequence is TGTGCCAGCAGTGGGATAGGGGATGAGCAGTTCTTC.

The rearrangement links TRBV7-9 to TRBJ2-5; 7 bases align to TRBD1. This CDR3 contains 14 residues. V dropped 2 bases and J dropped 6; count of bases not matched to a gene: 6. Germline V gene lookup returns CDR1 SEHNR and CDR2 FQNEAQ (reference sequence). The CDR3 protein is CASSLKQGMKTQYF. The CDR3 coding sequence is TGTGCCAGCAGCTTAAAACAGGGGATGAAGACCCAGTACTTC. Looking up the rest from reference TRBV7-9 and TRBJ2-5 gives the full variable domain: DTGVSQNPRHKITKRGQNVTFRCDPISEHNRLYWYRQTLGQGPEFLTYFQNEAQLEKSRLLSDRFSAERPKGSFSTLEIQRTEQGDSAMYLCASSLKQGMKTQYFGPGTRLLVL.

The rearrangement uses TRBV19 and TRBJ2-7, with a possible D match to TRBD2 (6 bases). Germline-derived CDR1 and CDR2 are LNHDA and SQIVND (reference sequence). V shed 5 bases and J shed 3 bases, with 14 bases lying between them. The CDR3 is 14 amino acids. The CDR3 is CASSGTVRDYEQYF. The DNA for the CDR3 is TGTGCCAGTAGTGGGACTGTCCGGGACTACGAGCAGTACTTC. The variable domain in full, completed from reference TRBV19 and TRBJ2-7, reads DGGITQSPKYLFRKEGQNVTLSCEQNLNHDAMYWYRQDPGQGLRLIYYSQIVNDFQKGDIAEGYSVSREKKESFPLTVTSAQKNPTAFYLCASSGTVRDYEQYFGPGTRLTVT.

This chain links TRBV19 with TRBJ1-5; 8 bases map to TRBD1. V lost 8 bases and J lost 0; bases outside the gene matches: 9. CDR1 is LNHDA, CDR2 SQIVND, per germline (reference sequence). The CDR3 length is 16 residues. CDR3 sequence (DNA): TGTGCCAGTCTTGGACAGGGAGGGAGTAGCAATCAGCCCCAGCATTTT. Amino acid sequence: CASLGQGGSSNQPQHF.

The V gene is TRBV2, the J gene TRBJ2-3; 7 nucleotides agree with TRBD1. Per the germline V gene, CDR1 is SNHLY and CDR2 is FYNNEI. CDR3 length equals 14 residues. The junction had 5 bases not matched to a gene; V was cut back by 4 bases and J by 4 bases. As DNA, the CDR3 is TGTGCCAGCAGTGGATCCCAGGGGGCAGATACGCAGTATTTT. It yields the protein CASSGSQGADTQYF.

The chain couples TRBV27 to TRBJ2-7; no firm D call. Per the germline V gene, CDR1 is MNHEY and CDR2 is SMNVEV (reference sequence). V dropped 3 bases and J dropped 0 bases, with 6 bases sitting between them. The CDR3 covers 13 residues. As DNA, the CDR3 is TGTGCCAGCAGTTTGGCCCGCTCCTACGAGCAGTACTTC. Translating it yields CASSLARSYEQYF.

The chain is built from TRBV29-1 and TRBJ2-5, with TRBD2 identical over 16 bases. Germline V gene data show CDR1 as SQVTM and CDR2 as ANQGSEA. Trimming took 5 bases from V and 3 from J; bases not matched to a gene: 9. This CDR3 comprises 17 residues. The CDR3 DNA follows: TGCAGCGTTACAGGGACTAGCGGGAGGGCCTGGGAAGAGACCCAGTACTTC. This sequence encodes CSVTGTSGRAWEETQYF. Combining the CDR3 with reference TRBV29-1 and TRBJ2-5 gives the whole variable domain SAVISQKPSRDICQRGTSLTIQCQVDSQVTMMFWYRQQPGQSLTLIATANQGSEATYESGFVIDKFPISRPNLTFSTLTVSNMSPEDSSIYLCSVTGTSGRAWEETQYFGPGTRLLVL.

The rearrangement uses TRBV19 and TRBJ2-5; D perhaps matches TRBD1 (6 bases). Germline values: CDR1 LNHDA, CDR2 SQIVND (reference sequence). The V end was cut by 6 bases, the J end by 2 bases, with 10 bases between. The CDR3 extends over 13 amino acids. The CDR3 loop reads CASSRTVQETQYF. The DNA of the CDR3 is TGTGCCAGTAGCAGGACAGTGCAAGAGACCCAGTACTTC.

This clone was detected only once. The chain carries TRBV5-1 and TRBJ2-7, with 7 bases aligning to TRBD2. The junction had 12 bases not matched to a gene; V was cut back by 6 bases and J by 3 bases. There are 15 residues in the CDR3. Germline CDR1 is SGHRS and CDR2 is YFSETQ. The CDR3 loop is CASTYVSGTFYEQYF. CDR3 nucleotides: TGCGCCAGCACCTACGTGAGCGGGACCTTCTACGAGCAGTACTTC.

CDR3 in DNA: TGTGCCAGCAGCATATTCGCGGGGGGGGCCACTGAAGCTTTCTTT. It encodes CASSIFAGGATEAFF. V usage is TRBV2 and J usage is TRBJ1-1, with D tentatively TRBD1 (6 bases). Germline loops: CDR1 SNHLY, CDR2 FYNNEI. The CDR3 totals 15 residues. Deletions cut 6 bases from V and 4 bases from J, with 18 bases between.

The chain links TRBV9 to TRBJ2-1; 8 bases map to TRBD2. Germline V CDR1 and CDR2: SGDLS, YYNGEE. J lost 5 bases, V lost 4 bases, and 2 bases had no gene match. The CDR3 is 13 residues long. The CDR3 DNA sequence: TGTGCCAGCAGCCTGACTAGCGACAATGAGCAGTTCTTC. As protein: CASSLTSDNEQFF.

The chain links TRBV7-6 to TRBJ2-7, with 8 bases lining up with TRBD1. The CDR3 contains 16 residues. The trim removed 1 base at V and 3 bases at J, leaving 8 bases unmatched. CDR1 and CDR2 from the germline V gene are SGHVS and FNYEAQ. CDR3 amino acids: CASSLGPGQEHYEQYF. In DNA, the CDR3 is TGTGCCAGCAGCTTAGGCCCGGGACAGGAGCACTACGAGCAGTACTTC.

The chain employs TRBV13 and TRBJ1-1; the D is unclear. The CDR3 contains 14 residues. V was pared by 1 base and J by 0 bases, with 6 bases between. Germline CDR1 is PRHDT and CDR2 is FYEKMQ (reference sequence). CDR3 nucleotide sequence: TGTGCCAGCAGCTTAGTCGGTATGAACACTGAAGCTTTCTTT. It translates to CASSLVGMNTEAFF.

The J gene is TRBJ2-7, the V gene TRBV19; D unclear. CDR1 is LNHDA and CDR2 is SQIVND in the germline V gene (reference sequence). This CDR3 spans 14 amino acids. V lost 1 base and J lost 3, with 10 bases in between. The CDR3 sequence: CASSIGLIRYEQYF. CDR3 DNA: TGTGCCAGTAGTATAGGGCTTATCCGCTACGAGCAGTACTTC. The variable domain in full, completed from reference TRBV19 and TRBJ2-7, reads DGGITQSPKYLFRKEGQNVTLSCEQNLNHDAMYWYRQDPGQGLRLIYYSQIVNDFQKGDIAEGYSVSREKKESFPLTVTSAQKNPTAFYLCASSIGLIRYEQYFGPGTRLTVT.

V and J are TRBV28 and TRBJ1-4; D is unresolved. CDR3 length equals 12 residues. Trimming cost V 7 bases and J 0 bases, with 3 bases left between them. Germline loops: CDR1 MDHEN, CDR2 SYDVKM. This CDR3 is CASTTTNEKLFF. The CDR3 DNA follows: TGTGCCAGCACCACAACTAATGAAAAACTGTTTTTT.